These T cell receptor beta chains were read from a single sample in a study of T cell responses to AZD1222 COVID-19 vaccine. Using immunoSEQ multiplex PCR, the repertoire was profiled, and TCRdb retains in-frame clones only, with some absent. The sample has roughly 140,000 clones; around nine tenths are singletons. The sample here was peripheral blood, taken on day 0 of AZD1222 vaccination. The receptor set was obtained from an adult in good health. Each CDR3 is given with its conserved first and last residue. The D gene is left open where the match is weak. The size of a clone is reported for some rows only, either as once, few or many, or as a class for expanded clones.

clone size: -
V gene: TRBV28
D gene: TRBD1
J gene: TRBJ1-4
CDR3 DNA: TGTGCCAGCACCACTTCAGGGGGGGGTAATGAAAAACTGTTTTTT
CDR3 protein: CASTTSGGGNEKLFF

clone size: -
V gene: TRBV11-2
D gene: TRBD2
J gene: TRBJ2-7
CDR3 DNA: TGTGCCAGCAGCTTAGATCGACTAGCGCTCGAGCAGTACTTC
CDR3 protein: CASSLDRLALEQYF

clone size: -
V gene: TRBV6-1
D gene: -
J gene: TRBJ1-2
CDR3 DNA: TGTGCCAGCAGTGAAGCGGGACTGGCCGACAGGAAGACCTATGGCTACACCTTC
CDR3 protein: CASSEAGLADRKTYGYTF

clone size: -
V gene: TRBV9
D gene: -
J gene: TRBJ1-2
CDR3 DNA: TGTGCCAGCAGCGGATTCCTCTATGGCTACACCTTC
CDR3 protein: CASSGFLYGYTF

clone size: -
V gene: TRBV5-1
D gene: -
J gene: TRBJ1-1
CDR3 DNA: TGCGCCAGCAGCTTGGAACAGAACACTGAAGCTTTCTTT
CDR3 protein: CASSLEQNTEAFF

clone size: -
V gene: TRBV6-5
D gene: TRBD1
J gene: TRBJ2-7
CDR3 DNA: TGTGCCAGCAGTATTCGGACAGGGACGCGGGAGCAGTACTTC
CDR3 protein: CASSIRTGTREQYF

clone size: -
V gene: TRBV23-1
D gene: TRBD2
J gene: TRBJ2-1
CDR3 DNA: TGCGCCAGCAGCCAATCTCTCGGGAGGTGCAATGAGCAGTTCTTC
CDR3 protein: CASSQSLGRCNEQFF

clone size: -
V gene: TRBV19
D gene: -
J gene: TRBJ1-1
CDR3 DNA: TGTGCCAGTAGTATCACCGGGAACACTGAAGCTTTCTTT
CDR3 protein: CASSITGNTEAFF

clone size: -
V gene: TRBV5-1
D gene: -
J gene: TRBJ2-3
CDR3 DNA: TGCGCCAGCAATGGGCCAGATACGCAGTATTTT
CDR3 protein: CASNGPDTQYF

clone size: -
V gene: TRBV6-5
D gene: -
J gene: TRBJ1-1
CDR3 DNA: TGTGCCAGCAGATTGGGACCTCGGATGAACACTGAAGCTTTCTTT
CDR3 protein: CASRLGPRMNTEAFF

clone size: -
V gene: TRBV9
D gene: -
J gene: TRBJ2-1
CDR3 DNA: TGTGCCAGCAGCGTAGATTTCAGACCAACATACTCCTACAATGAGCAGTTCTTC
CDR3 protein: CASSVDFRPTYSYNEQFF

clone size: -
V gene: TRBV11-3
D gene: -
J gene: TRBJ2-2
CDR3 DNA: TGTGCCAGCAGCGGAGGGGGGAACACCGGGGAGCTGTTTTTT
CDR3 protein: CASSGGGNTGELFF

clone size: -
V gene: TRBV3-1/TRBV3-2
D gene: -
J gene: TRBJ1-6
CDR3 DNA: TGTGCCAGCAGCCCAATGGGAGGGGGACCCCTCCACTTT
CDR3 protein: CASSPMGGGPLHF

clone size: -
V gene: TRBV27
D gene: TRBD1
J gene: TRBJ2-6
CDR3 DNA: TGTGCCAGCAGTTCCTCCTGGGTCAGGGGGAATAGGGCCAACGTCCTGACTTTC
CDR3 protein: CASSSSWVRGNRANVLTF

clone size: -
V gene: TRBV7-9
D gene: -
J gene: TRBJ2-5
CDR3 DNA: TGTGCCAGCAGCTGGGGAGGAGAGACCCAGTACTTC
CDR3 protein: CASSWGGETQYF

clone size: -
V gene: TRBV7-2
D gene: -
J gene: TRBJ1-3
CDR3 DNA: TGTGCCAGCAGCCCGGGGAGGGTAAACACCATATATTTT
CDR3 protein: CASSPGRVNTIYF

clone size: once
V gene: TRBV27
D gene: TRBD2
J gene: TRBJ2-7
CDR3 DNA: TGTGCCAGCAGTCGGTTGGGACTAGATTACGGCGAGCAGTACTTC
CDR3 protein: CASSRLGLDYGEQYF

clone size: -
V gene: TRBV7-6
D gene: TRBD1
J gene: TRBJ2-5
CDR3 DNA: TGTGCCAGCAGCCCCCGACAGGGGGGTGAGACCCAGTACTTC
CDR3 protein: CASSPRQGGETQYF

clone size: -
V gene: TRBV9
D gene: TRBD2
J gene: TRBJ2-1
CDR3 DNA: TGTGCCAGCAGCCGTACCACTAGCGGGAGAGGTAATGAGCAGTTCTTC
CDR3 protein: CASSRTTSGRGNEQFF

clone size: -
V gene: TRBV30
D gene: -
J gene: TRBJ2-5
CDR3 DNA: TGTGCCTGGAGTGTTGAACTTCAAGAGACCCAGTACTTC
CDR3 protein: CAWSVELQETQYF

clone size: -
V gene: TRBV5-6
D gene: TRBD1
J gene: TRBJ2-1
CDR3 DNA: TGTGCCAGCGGGCGGACAGGGGAGGTCTACAATGAGCAGTTCTTC
CDR3 protein: CASGRTGEVYNEQFF

clone size: -
V gene: TRBV15
D gene: TRBD1
J gene: TRBJ2-5
CDR3 DNA: TGTGCCACCAGCATAGACAGGGCGAGAGAAGAGACCCAGTACTTC
CDR3 protein: CATSIDRAREETQYF

clone size: -
V gene: TRBV5-1
D gene: -
J gene: TRBJ1-1
CDR3 DNA: TGCGCCAGCACGCTGGACGGGGGACCTATGAACACTGAAGCTTTCTTT
CDR3 protein: CASTLDGGPMNTEAFF

clone size: -
V gene: TRBV5-1
D gene: -
J gene: TRBJ2-1
CDR3 DNA: TGCGCCAGCAGCGTACAGAGAAGCTCCTACAATGAGCAGTTCTTC
CDR3 protein: CASSVQRSSYNEQFF

clone size: -
V gene: TRBV10-2
D gene: -
J gene: TRBJ2-2
CDR3 DNA: TGCGCCAGCAACTACGACACCGGGGAGCTGTTTTTT
CDR3 protein: CASNYDTGELFF

clone size: -
V gene: TRBV7-3
D gene: -
J gene: TRBJ2-3
CDR3 DNA: TGTGCCAGCAGCCCGGATACAGATACGCAGTATTTT
CDR3 protein: CASSPDTDTQYF

clone size: -
V gene: TRBV5-4
D gene: -
J gene: TRBJ2-3
CDR3 DNA: TGTGCCAGCAGCTCCGTAGTCGATCGAGATACGCAGTATTTT
CDR3 protein: CASSSVVDRDTQYF

clone size: -
V gene: TRBV11-2
D gene: -
J gene: TRBJ2-5
CDR3 DNA: TGTGCCAGCAGCTTAATCCCGACGGAACGGCAAGAGACCCAGTACTTC
CDR3 protein: CASSLIPTERQETQYF

clone size: once
V gene: TRBV5-1
D gene: TRBD2
J gene: TRBJ2-7
CDR3 DNA: TGCGCCAGCAGCTTGATGGCTAGCGGGAGGATGAGCTACGAGCAGTACTTC
CDR3 protein: CASSLMASGRMSYEQYF

clone size: -
V gene: TRBV5-4
D gene: -
J gene: TRBJ2-5
CDR3 DNA: TGTGCCAGCAGCTTGAGTGTTAGGGAAGAGACCCAGTACTTC
CDR3 protein: CASSLSVREETQYF

clone size: few
V gene: TRBV27
D gene: -
J gene: TRBJ2-7
CDR3 DNA: TGTGCCAGCAGTCCAGGGTTCTCCTACGAGCAGTACTTC
CDR3 protein: CASSPGFSYEQYF

clone size: -
V gene: TRBV2
D gene: -
J gene: TRBJ1-6
CDR3 DNA: TGTGCCAGCACCACGGCAGGGTTTAGTTCACCCCTCCACTTT
CDR3 protein: CASTTAGFSSPLHF

clone size: -
V gene: TRBV18
D gene: TRBD1
J gene: TRBJ2-7
CDR3 DNA: TGTGCCAGCTCACCACAGGGGCGACAGGGGTTCTACGAGCAGTACTTC
CDR3 protein: CASSPQGRQGFYEQYF

clone size: -
V gene: TRBV28
D gene: -
J gene: TRBJ1-6
CDR3 DNA: TGTGCCAGCAGCCCCACAGGAGAATATTCACCCCTCCACTTT
CDR3 protein: CASSPTGEYSPLHF

clone size: -
V gene: TRBV5-1
D gene: TRBD1
J gene: TRBJ2-1
CDR3 DNA: TGCGCCAGCAGCTTGGGGTCCGGGACAGTGGGACGGGAAGAGCAGTTCTTC
CDR3 protein: CASSLGSGTVGREEQFF

clone size: -
V gene: TRBV5-1
D gene: -
J gene: TRBJ2-3
CDR3 DNA: TGCGCCAGCAGCTCCGGGCCGACAGATACGCAGTATTTT
CDR3 protein: CASSSGPTDTQYF

clone size: -
V gene: TRBV5-8
D gene: -
J gene: TRBJ1-5
CDR3 DNA: TGTGCCAGCAGCGATACAGGGTCTTATCAGCCCCAGCATTTT
CDR3 protein: CASSDTGSYQPQHF

clone size: -
V gene: TRBV10-2
D gene: TRBD1
J gene: TRBJ2-2
CDR3 DNA: TGCGCCAGCGGGAGGGACAGGGGTAACACCGGGGAGCTGTTTTTT
CDR3 protein: CASGRDRGNTGELFF

clone size: -
V gene: TRBV15
D gene: -
J gene: TRBJ1-2
CDR3 DNA: TGTGCCACCAGCAGAGATCCCGGCAATCATGGCTACACCTTC
CDR3 protein: CATSRDPGNHGYTF

clone size: once
V gene: TRBV18
D gene: -
J gene: TRBJ1-1
CDR3 DNA: TGTGCCAGCTCACCAGGGGTTGGTACTGAAGCTTTCTTT
CDR3 protein: CASSPGVGTEAFF

clone size: -
V gene: TRBV7-9
D gene: -
J gene: TRBJ1-4
CDR3 DNA: TGTGCCAGCAGCTTATGGCGGCTTTGGGAAGGGCATACAGATGAAAAACTGTTTTTT
CDR3 protein: CASSLWRLWEGHTDEKLFF

clone size: once
V gene: TRBV7-9
D gene: TRBD1
J gene: TRBJ1-1
CDR3 DNA: TGTGCCAGCAGCTTTAATGGGACAGGGAAAGGCACTGAAGCTTTCTTT
CDR3 protein: CASSFNGTGKGTEAFF

clone size: -
V gene: TRBV7-3
D gene: -
J gene: TRBJ2-2
CDR3 DNA: TGTGCCAGCAGCCCTCAGGGAGGGGAGCTGTTTTTT
CDR3 protein: CASSPQGGELFF

clone size: few
V gene: TRBV6-5
D gene: -
J gene: TRBJ1-1
CDR3 DNA: TGTGCCAGCAGACCAGGCCCGAACACTGAAGCTTTCTTT
CDR3 protein: CASRPGPNTEAFF

clone size: -
V gene: TRBV27
D gene: -
J gene: TRBJ1-1
CDR3 DNA: TGTGCCAGCAGTTTAAGGGCGGTCCGTTCGAGGGCTTTCTTT
CDR3 protein: CASSLRAVRSRAFF

clone size: -
V gene: TRBV12-3/TRBV12-4
D gene: -
J gene: TRBJ1-1
CDR3 DNA: TGTGCCAGCAGACTCAGGGGGAACACTGAAGCTTTCTTT
CDR3 protein: CASRLRGNTEAFF